The 4 T cell receptor beta chains reported below all come from one sample, sequenced in a study of CD8+CD57+ T cells in acquired aplastic anemia. It was genomic DNA that served as the template for profiling TCR beta VDJ and CDR3. TCRdb used MiXCR to reprocess the reads, holding one entry per CDR3 protein. The table records hundreds of thousands of distinct CDR3 sequences, 60% to 80% of them present only once. Input material: sorted CD4+, CD8+, or CD8+CD57+ T cells (not recorded which) from PBMCs. The receptor source for this set is a human donor in good health, serving as a control.

About this clonotype itself: One junction end disagrees with the germline gene, perhaps due to a read error. V and J are TRBV12-3 or TRBV12-4 and TRBJ2-3; D is ambiguous. The CDR3 contains 12 residues. The CDR3 loop reads CACSLGGDTQYF. CDR3 sequence (DNA): TGTGCCTGCAGTTTGGGTGGCGATACGCAGTATTTT.

The V gene is TRBV11-2, the J gene TRBJ1-5; D not certain. V was trimmed by 4 bases and J by 11 bases, leaving 12 bases between them. CDR1 and CDR2 from the germline V gene are SGHAT and FQNNGV. There are 12 residues in the CDR3. CDR3 sequence (DNA): TGTGCCAGCAGCTCCTTGGCTCGGGCCCAGCATTTT. Protein product: CASSSLARAQHF.

Details on this clonotype: A read error may produce the germline difference seen at one junction end. The chain carries TRBV20-1 and TRBJ1-2; D gene uncertain. Germline-derived CDR1 and CDR2 are DFQATT and SNEGSKA (reference sequence). This CDR3 comprises 11 residues. The DNA of the CDR3 is TGCAGCGTTAAAGGAGGAGGTGGCCTACCCTTC. Translating gives CSVKGGGGLPF.

J is TRBJ1-1 and V is TRBV5-1, with TRBD1 as a possible D gene (6 bases). CDR3 length: 16 residues. The V end lost 4 bases, the J end lost 1 base, and 17 bases lay between the germline ends. The germline V gene has CDR1 SGHRS and CDR2 YFSETQ. CDR3 nucleotide sequence: TGCGCCAGCAGCAAGGGGGGGGGCGGGACGAACACTGAAGCTTTCTTT. Its protein is CASSKGGGGTNTEAFF.